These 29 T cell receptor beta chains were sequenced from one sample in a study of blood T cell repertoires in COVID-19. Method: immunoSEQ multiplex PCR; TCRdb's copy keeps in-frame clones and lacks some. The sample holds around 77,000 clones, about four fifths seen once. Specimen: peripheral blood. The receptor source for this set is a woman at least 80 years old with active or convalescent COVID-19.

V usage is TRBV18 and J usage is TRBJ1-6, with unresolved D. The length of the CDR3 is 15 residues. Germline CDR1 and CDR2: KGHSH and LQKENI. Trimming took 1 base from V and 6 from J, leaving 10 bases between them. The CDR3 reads CASSPQSGINSPLHF. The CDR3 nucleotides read TGTGCCAGCTCACCACAGTCAGGCATTAATTCACCCCTCCACTTT.

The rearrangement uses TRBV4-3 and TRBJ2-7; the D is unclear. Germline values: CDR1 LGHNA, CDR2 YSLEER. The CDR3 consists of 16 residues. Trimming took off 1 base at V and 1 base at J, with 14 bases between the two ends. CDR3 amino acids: CASSQGLVDGSYEQYF. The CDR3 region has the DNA TGCGCCAGCAGCCAAGGCCTTGTTGACGGGTCCTACGAGCAGTACTTC.

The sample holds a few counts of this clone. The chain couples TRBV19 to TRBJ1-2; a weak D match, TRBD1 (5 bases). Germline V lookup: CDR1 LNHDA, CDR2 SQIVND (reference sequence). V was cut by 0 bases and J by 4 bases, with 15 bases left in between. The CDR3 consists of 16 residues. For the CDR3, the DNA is TGTGCCAGTAGTATAGAAGAGACAGAGAAGTCCTATGGCTACACCTTC. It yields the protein CASSIEETEKSYGYTF.

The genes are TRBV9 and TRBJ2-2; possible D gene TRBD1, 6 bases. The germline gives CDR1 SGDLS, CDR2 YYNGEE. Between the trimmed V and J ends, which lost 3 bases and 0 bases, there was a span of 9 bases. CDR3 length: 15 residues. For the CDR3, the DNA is TGTGCCAGCAGCGAGAGGGACACGAACACCGGGGAGCTGTTTTTT. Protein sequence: CASSERDTNTGELFF.

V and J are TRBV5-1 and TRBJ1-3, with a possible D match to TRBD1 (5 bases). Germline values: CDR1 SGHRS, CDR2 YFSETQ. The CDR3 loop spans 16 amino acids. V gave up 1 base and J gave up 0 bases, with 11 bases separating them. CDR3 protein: CASSLQGMRSGNTIYF. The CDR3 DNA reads TGCGCCAGCAGCTTGCAGGGAATGCGCTCTGGAAACACCATATATTTT.

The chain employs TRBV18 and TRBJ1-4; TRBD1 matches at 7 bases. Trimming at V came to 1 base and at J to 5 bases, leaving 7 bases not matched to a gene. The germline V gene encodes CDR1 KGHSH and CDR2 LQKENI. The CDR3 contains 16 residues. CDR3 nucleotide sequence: TGTGCCAGCTCACCACGAACCGGGACAGAGAATGAAAAACTGTTTTTT. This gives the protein CASSPRTGTENEKLFF.

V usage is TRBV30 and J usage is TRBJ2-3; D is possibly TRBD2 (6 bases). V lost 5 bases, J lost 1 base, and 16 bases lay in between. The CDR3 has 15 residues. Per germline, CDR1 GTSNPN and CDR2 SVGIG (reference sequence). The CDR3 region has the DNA TGTGCCTGGCTACCCCCGGGACTCCGCACAGATACGCAGTATTTT. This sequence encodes CAWLPPGLRTDTQYF.

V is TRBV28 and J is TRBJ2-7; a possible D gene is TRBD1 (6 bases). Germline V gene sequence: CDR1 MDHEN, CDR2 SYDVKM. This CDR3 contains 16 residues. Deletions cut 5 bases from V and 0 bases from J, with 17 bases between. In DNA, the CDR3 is TGTGCCAGCAGTACAGGGTCCAGGGACCACTCCTACGAGCAGTACTTC. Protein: CASSTGSRDHSYEQYF.

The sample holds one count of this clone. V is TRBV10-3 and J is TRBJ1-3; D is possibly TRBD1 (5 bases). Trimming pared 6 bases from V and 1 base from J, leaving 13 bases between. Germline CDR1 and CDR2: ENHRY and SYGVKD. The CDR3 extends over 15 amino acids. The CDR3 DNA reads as TGTGCCATCAGCCAGGGTAGCCCTTCTGGAAACACCATATATTTT. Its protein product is CAISQGSPSGNTIYF.

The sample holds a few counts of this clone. CDR3 nucleotides: TGTGCCTGGACCCTAAAGGCGGGACAGGGGCACGAGCAGTACTTC. Translation gives CAWTLKAGQGHEQYF. The V gene is TRBV30, the J gene TRBJ2-7; the match to TRBD1 covers 10 bases. V was pared by 4 bases and J by 5 bases, with 11 bases of the junction left unmatched. The CDR3 is made up of 15 amino acids. From germline, CDR1 is GTSNPN and CDR2 SVGIG (reference sequence). The full variable domain, in which reference TRBV30 and TRBJ2-7 provide the parts outside the CDR3, is SQTIHQWPATLVQPVGSPLSLECTVEGTSNPNLYWYRQAAGRGLQLLFYSVGIGQISSEVPQNLSASRPQDRQFILSSKKLLLSDSGFYLCAWTLKAGQGHEQYFGPGTRLTVT.

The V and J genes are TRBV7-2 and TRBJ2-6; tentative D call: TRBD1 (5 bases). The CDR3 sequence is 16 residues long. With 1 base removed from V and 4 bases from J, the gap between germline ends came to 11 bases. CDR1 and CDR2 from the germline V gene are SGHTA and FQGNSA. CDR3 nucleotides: TGTGCCAGCAGCTTAGGGCAGGGATCCGGGGCCAACGTCCTGACTTTC. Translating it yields CASSLGQGSGANVLTF.

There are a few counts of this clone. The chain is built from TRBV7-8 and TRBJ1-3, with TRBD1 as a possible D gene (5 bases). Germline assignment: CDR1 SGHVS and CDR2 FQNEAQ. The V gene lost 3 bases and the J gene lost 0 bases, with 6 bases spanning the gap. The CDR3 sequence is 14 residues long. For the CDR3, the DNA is TGTGCCAGCAGCTTTCAGGGCTCTGGAAACACCATATATTTT. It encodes CASSFQGSGNTIYF.

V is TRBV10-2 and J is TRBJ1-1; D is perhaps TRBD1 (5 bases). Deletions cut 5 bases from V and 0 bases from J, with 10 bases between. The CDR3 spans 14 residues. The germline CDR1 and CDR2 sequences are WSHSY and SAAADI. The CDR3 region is CASSQQVMNTEAFF. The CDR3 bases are TGCGCCAGCAGTCAACAGGTCATGAACACTGAAGCTTTCTTT.

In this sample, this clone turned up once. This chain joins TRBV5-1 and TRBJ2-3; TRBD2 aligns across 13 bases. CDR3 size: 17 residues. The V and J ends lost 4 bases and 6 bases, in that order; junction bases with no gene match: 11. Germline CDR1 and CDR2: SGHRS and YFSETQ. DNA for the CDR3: TGCGCCAGCAGCATCGGGACTAGCGGGGCCCGGATGGATACGCAGTATTTT. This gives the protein CASSIGTSGARMDTQYF.

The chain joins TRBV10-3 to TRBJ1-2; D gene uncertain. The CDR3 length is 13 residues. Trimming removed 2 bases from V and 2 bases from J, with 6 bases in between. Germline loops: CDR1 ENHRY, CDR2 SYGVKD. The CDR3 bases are TGTGCCATCAGTGAGGTTAAAAACTATGGCTACACCTTC. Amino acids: CAISEVKNYGYTF.

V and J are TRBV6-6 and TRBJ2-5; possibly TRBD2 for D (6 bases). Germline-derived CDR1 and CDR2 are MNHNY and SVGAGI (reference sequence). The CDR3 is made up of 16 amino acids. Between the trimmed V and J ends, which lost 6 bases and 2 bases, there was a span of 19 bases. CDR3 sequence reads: CASSHSGGWGQETQYF. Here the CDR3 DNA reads TGTGCCAGCAGCCACTCTGGGGGGTGGGGGCAAGAGACCCAGTACTTC.

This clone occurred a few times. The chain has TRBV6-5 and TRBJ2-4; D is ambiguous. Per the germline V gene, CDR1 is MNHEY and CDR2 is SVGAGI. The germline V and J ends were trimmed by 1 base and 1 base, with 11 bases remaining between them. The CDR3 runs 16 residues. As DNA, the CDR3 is TGTGCCAGCAGTTACTATGACACGTCGGCCAAAAACATTCAGTACTTC. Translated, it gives CASSYYDTSAKNIQYF.

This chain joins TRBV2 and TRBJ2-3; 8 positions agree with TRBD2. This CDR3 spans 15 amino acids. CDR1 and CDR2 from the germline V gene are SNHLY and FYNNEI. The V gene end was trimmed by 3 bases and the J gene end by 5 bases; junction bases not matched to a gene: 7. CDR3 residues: CASSDGRGVGDTQYF. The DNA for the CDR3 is TGTGCCAGCAGTGATGGGCGGGGGGTAGGAGATACGCAGTATTTT.

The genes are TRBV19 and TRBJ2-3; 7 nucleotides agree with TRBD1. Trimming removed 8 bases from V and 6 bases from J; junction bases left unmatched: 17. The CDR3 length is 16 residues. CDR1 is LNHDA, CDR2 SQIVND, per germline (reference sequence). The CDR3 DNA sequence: TGTGCCAGTTCAGTAGGGGGCGGTCGATTCACCGATACGCAGTATTTT. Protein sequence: CASSVGGGRFTDTQYF.

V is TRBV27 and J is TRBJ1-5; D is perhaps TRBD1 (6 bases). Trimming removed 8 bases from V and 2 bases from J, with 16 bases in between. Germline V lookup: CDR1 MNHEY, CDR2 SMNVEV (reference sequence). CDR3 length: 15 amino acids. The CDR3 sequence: CASAFRGDGNQPQHF. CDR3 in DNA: TGTGCCAGCGCTTTCAGGGGAGATGGCAATCAGCCCCAGCATTTT.

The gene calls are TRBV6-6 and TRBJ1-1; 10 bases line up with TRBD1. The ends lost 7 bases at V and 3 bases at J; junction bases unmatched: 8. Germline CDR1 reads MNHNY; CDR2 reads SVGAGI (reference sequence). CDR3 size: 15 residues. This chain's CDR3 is CASIHRDRGDTEAFF. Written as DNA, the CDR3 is TGTGCCAGCATCCACCGGGACAGGGGAGACACTGAAGCTTTCTTT.

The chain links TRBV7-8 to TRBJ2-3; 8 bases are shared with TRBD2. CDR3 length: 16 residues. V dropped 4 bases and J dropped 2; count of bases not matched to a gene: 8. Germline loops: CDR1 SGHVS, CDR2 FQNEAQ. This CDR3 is CASSSLLAALTDTQYF. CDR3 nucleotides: TGTGCCAGCAGCTCTCTACTAGCGGCTCTCACAGATACGCAGTATTTT. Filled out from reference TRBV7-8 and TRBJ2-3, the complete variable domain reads GAGVSQSPRYKVAKRGQDVALRCDPISGHVSLFWYQQALGQGPEFLTYFQNEAQLDKSGLPSDRFFAERPEGSVSTLKIQRTQQEDSAVYLCASSSLLAALTDTQYFGPGTRLTVL.

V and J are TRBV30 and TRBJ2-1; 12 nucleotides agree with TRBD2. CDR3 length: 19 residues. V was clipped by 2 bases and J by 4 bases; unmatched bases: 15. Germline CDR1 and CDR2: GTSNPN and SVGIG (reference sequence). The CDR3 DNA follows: TGTGCCTGGAGTACACGACTAGCGGGGGTTATCCGTGGGTACAATGAGCAGTTCTTC. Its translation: CAWSTRLAGVIRGYNEQFF.

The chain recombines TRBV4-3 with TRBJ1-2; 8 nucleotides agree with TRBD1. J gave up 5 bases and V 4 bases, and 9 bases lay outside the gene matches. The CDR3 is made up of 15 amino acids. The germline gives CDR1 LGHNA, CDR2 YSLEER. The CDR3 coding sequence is TGCGCCAGCAGCCCTAGACAGGGGATTCGGTATGGCTACACCTTC. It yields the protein CASSPRQGIRYGYTF.

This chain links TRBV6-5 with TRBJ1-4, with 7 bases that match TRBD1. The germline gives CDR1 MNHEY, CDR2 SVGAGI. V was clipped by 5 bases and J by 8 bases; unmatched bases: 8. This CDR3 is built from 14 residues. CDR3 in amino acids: CASSPTGDREKLFF. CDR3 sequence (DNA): TGTGCCAGCAGTCCTACAGGGGATAGGGAAAAACTGTTTTTT.

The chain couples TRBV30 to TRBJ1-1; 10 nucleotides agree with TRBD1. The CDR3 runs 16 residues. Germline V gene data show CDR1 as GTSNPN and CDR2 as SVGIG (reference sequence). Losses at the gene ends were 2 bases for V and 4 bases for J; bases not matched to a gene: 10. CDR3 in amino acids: CAWSWTGGLRGTEAFF. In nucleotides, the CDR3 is TGTGCCTGGAGTTGGACAGGGGGATTGAGAGGCACTGAAGCTTTCTTT. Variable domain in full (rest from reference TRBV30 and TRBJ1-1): SQTIHQWPATLVQPVGSPLSLECTVEGTSNPNLYWYRQAAGRGLQLLFYSVGIGQISSEVPQNLSASRPQDRQFILSSKKLLLSDSGFYLCAWSWTGGLRGTEAFFGQGTRLTVV.

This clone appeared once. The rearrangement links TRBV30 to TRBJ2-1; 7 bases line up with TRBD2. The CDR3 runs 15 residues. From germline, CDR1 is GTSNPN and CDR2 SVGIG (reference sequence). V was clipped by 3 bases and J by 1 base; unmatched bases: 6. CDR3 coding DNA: TGTGCCTGGAGACGGGGGGTCCTATCCTACAATGAGCAGTTCTTC. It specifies CAWRRGVLSYNEQFF.

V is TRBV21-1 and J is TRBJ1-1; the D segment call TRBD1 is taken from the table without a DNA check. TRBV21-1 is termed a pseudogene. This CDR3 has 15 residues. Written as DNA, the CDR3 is TGTGCCAGCACCTCAGGGGGCGTTGGGAACACTGAAGCTTTCTTT. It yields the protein CASTSGGVGNTEAFF.

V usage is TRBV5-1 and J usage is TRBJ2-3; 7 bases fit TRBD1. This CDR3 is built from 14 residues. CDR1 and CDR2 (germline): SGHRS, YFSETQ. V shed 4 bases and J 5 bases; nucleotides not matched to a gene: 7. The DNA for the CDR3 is TGCGCCAGCAGCACGGGACAGATCCAAGATACGCAGTATTTT. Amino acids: CASSTGQIQDTQYF.